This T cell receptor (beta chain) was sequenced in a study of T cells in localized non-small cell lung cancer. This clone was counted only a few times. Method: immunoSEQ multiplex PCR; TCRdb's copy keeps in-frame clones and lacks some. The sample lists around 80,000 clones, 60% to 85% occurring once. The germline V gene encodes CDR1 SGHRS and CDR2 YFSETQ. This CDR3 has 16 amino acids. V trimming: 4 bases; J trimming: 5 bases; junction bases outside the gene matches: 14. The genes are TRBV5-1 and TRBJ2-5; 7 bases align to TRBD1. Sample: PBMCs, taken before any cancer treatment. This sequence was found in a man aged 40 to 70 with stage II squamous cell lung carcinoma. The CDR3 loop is CASSPQPTGASETQYF. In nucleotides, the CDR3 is TGCGCCAGCAGCCCCCAGCCTACAGGGGCATCGGAGACCCAGTACTTC.